This T cell receptor beta chain was found in a study of T-cell reconstitution after alpha-beta-depleted transplantation in children. A TCRbeta library incorporating unique molecular identifiers was prepared. TCRdb used MiXCR to reprocess the PCR reads, holding one entry per CDR3 protein. The table has roughly 180,000 distinct CDR3 sequences, 13% to 15% seen once. The sequences come from PBMCs from the stem cell graft donor, collected from the stem cell graft. This TCR came from a human donor who donated a stem cell graft to a child with acute lymphoblastic leukemia.

DNA for the CDR3: TGTGCCAGTAACAGGCAAAGCTCCTACAATGAGCAGTTCTTC. It specifies CASNRQSSYNEQFF. The J gene is TRBJ2-1, the V gene TRBV12-3 or TRBV12-4; TRBD1 is a possible D gene (5 bases). The CDR3 loop spans 14 amino acids. With 9 bases removed from V and 0 bases from J, the gap between germline ends came to 12 bases.